These T cell receptor beta chains were read from a single sample in a study of Ad26.COV2.S vaccination and SARS-CoV-2 variants. The protocol was immunoSEQ multiplex PCR, while the TCRdb copy is restricted to in-frame clones and leaves out a portion. The sample consists of about 680,000 clones, more than 80% of them appearing once. Sequenced material: peripheral blood, taken in a trial of Ad26.COV2.S vaccine versus placebo. The origin of the receptors is a person aged 18-60 years who received the Ad26.COV2.S COVID-19 vaccine or a placebo. The CDR3 runs from the conserved cysteine through the conserved F or W. The D gene is left open where the match is weak. Only part of the rows carry a size: once, few, many, or a class if the clone is expanded.

TRBD2	.	TRBV19	TRBJ2-1	TGTGCCAGTAGTATCGGGGGGACTCTCAATGAGCAGTTCTTC	CASSIGGTLNEQFF
.	.	TRBV5-1	TRBJ2-5	TGCGCCAGCAGCTTGGGAGTAGGGGTACAAGAGACCCAGTACTTC	CASSLGVGVQETQYF
.	once	TRBV7-8	TRBJ2-7	TGTGCCAGCAGCTTAGTTCTAGAATCCTACGAGCAGTACTTC	CASSLVLESYEQYF
.	.	TRBV3-1/TRBV3-2	TRBJ1-1	TGTGCCAGCAGCCAAAAAGCCTGGGACACTGAAGCTTTCTTT	CASSQKAWDTEAFF
.	.	TRBV5-6	TRBJ1-2	TGTGCCAGCAGCTTGGGAGGGGGAATCTATGGCTACACCTTC	CASSLGGGIYGYTF
.	once	TRBV27	TRBJ2-6	TGTGCCAGCAGTTTGGCGGGGAAAGCCAACGTCCTGACTTTC	CASSLAGKANVLTF
.	.	TRBV5-4	TRBJ2-7	TGTGCCAGCAGCTTGCCCGGGGACTCCTACGAGCAGTACTTC	CASSLPGDSYEQYF
.	.	TRBV4-2	TRBJ2-1	TGTGCCAGCAGCCAAGAAAAGGATTCCTACAATGAGCAGTTCTTC	CASSQEKDSYNEQFF
TRBD1	.	TRBV5-1	TRBJ2-7	TGCGCCAGCAGCTTGGCGTCTGGGACAGGCTCCTACGAGCAGTACTTC	CASSLASGTGSYEQYF
.	.	TRBV5-1	TRBJ2-1	TGCGCCAGCAGCTTGAGCCCCGCTCGGGGCAATGAGCAGTTCTTC	CASSLSPARGNEQFF
.	.	TRBV7-9	TRBJ1-1	TGTGCCAGCAGCTTAGGGCAGGGGATTGAAGCTTTCTTT	CASSLGQGIEAFF
TRBD1	.	TRBV7-2	TRBJ1-2	TGTGCCAGCAGTGGGACAGGAGGAACCTATGGCTACACCTTC	CASSGTGGTYGYTF
.	.	TRBV2	TRBJ2-1	TGTGCCAGTCTAAACCGCTATGGGCAGTTCTTC	CASLNRYGQFF
.	.	TRBV9	TRBJ2-6	TGTGCCAGCAGCGTATGGACGAGCTCTGGGGCCAACGTCCTGACTTTC	CASSVWTSSGANVLTF
.	.	TRBV6-5	TRBJ2-5	TGTGCCAGCGCCCGAAGGACAGTCCAAGAGACCCAGTACTTC	CASARRTVQETQYF
.	.	TRBV18	TRBJ2-5	TGTGCCAGCTCACCACAGGATGGCGGGGTGGTGGAGACCCAGTACTTC	CASSPQDGGVVETQYF
.	.	TRBV27	TRBJ2-3	TGTGCCAGCAGTTCTGTGCGCGGGGATACGCAGTATTTT	CASSSVRGDTQYF
TRBD1	.	TRBV27	TRBJ1-6	TGTGCCAGCAGAGGGACAGGGTCTAATTCACCCCTCCACTTT	CASRGTGSNSPLHF
.	.	TRBV6-2/TRBV6-3	TRBJ1-6	TGTGCCAGCAGTTACGGGCCCTTTGGAAATTCACCCCTCCACTTT	CASSYGPFGNSPLHF
.	.	TRBV14	TRBJ1-2	TGTGCCAGCAGCCCTCAGGGGAGGGGTGGCTACACCTTC	CASSPQGRGGYTF
.	few	TRBV18	TRBJ1-1	TGTGCCAGCTCACTGGACAGGAACACTGAAGCTTTCTTT	CASSLDRNTEAFF
TRBD1	few	TRBV11-2	TRBJ2-7	TGTGCCAGCAGCAACCGGACAGGTCTTTGGTACGAGCAGTACTTC	CASSNRTGLWYEQYF
TRBD1	.	TRBV4-2	TRBJ1-1	TGTGCCAGCAGCCGCCCAGGGGGAGCTGAAGCTTTCTTT	CASSRPGGAEAFF
.	.	TRBV7-8	TRBJ2-7	TGTGCCAGCAGCTTACTGGGCACCTACGAGCAGTACTTC	CASSLLGTYEQYF
.	.	TRBV7-6	TRBJ2-5	TGTGCCAGCAGCTCATCCCGAATACAGACCCAGTACTTC	CASSSSRIQTQYF
.	once	TRBV10-3	TRBJ1-1	TGTGCCATCAGTGGAGGTCAGAGTTACACTGAAGCTTTCTTT	CAISGGQSYTEAFF
TRBD1	.	TRBV29-1	TRBJ2-7	TGCAGCGTTGAAGATCTTCCTGGGACAGGGGCCTACGAGCAGTACTTC	CSVEDLPGTGAYEQYF
.	.	TRBV12-3/TRBV12-4	TRBJ2-4	TGTGCCAGCAGTTTTGGGGGTGCGGGCATTCAGTACTTC	CASSFGGAGIQYF
.	.	TRBV11-2	TRBJ2-5	TGTGCCAGCAGCCCCCAGTCGGAGACCCAGTACTTC	CASSPQSETQYF
.	.	TRBV6-5	TRBJ1-1	TGTGCCAGCAGTAAGGGACACTCAAACACTGAAGCTTTCTTT	CASSKGHSNTEAFF
TRBD1	.	TRBV2	TRBJ2-2	TGTGCCAGCAGAAGAGACTCCGGGACAGTTACCGGGGAGCTGTTTTTT	CASRRDSGTVTGELFF
.	.	TRBV7-2	TRBJ2-7	TGTGCCAGCAGCTTCGGCGGAAGCTCCTACGAGCAGTACTTC	CASSFGGSSYEQYF
TRBD1	.	TRBV5-4	TRBJ2-2	TGTGCCAGCAGCTTGGGGGGGACTTATCACAGGGGGCGAGGCGGGGAGCTGTTTTTT	CASSLGGTYHRGRGGELFF
.	once	TRBV19	TRBJ2-1	TGTGCCAGTAGTCCGGGACAACTTAGGGATGAGCAGTTCTTC	CASSPGQLRDEQFF
.	.	TRBV10-3	TRBJ2-1	TGTGCCATCAGTGAGGCTCCAAACAATGAGCAGTTCTTC	CAISEAPNNEQFF
.	once	TRBV19	TRBJ2-2	TGTGCCAGTAGTCGGACGGTCGGGACCGGGGAGCTGTTTTTT	CASSRTVGTGELFF
.	.	TRBV2	TRBJ1-4	TGTGCCAGCAGATTTCAGGGAGGGGGTAATGAAAAACTGTTTTTT	CASRFQGGGNEKLFF